This T cell receptor beta chain appears in the sequencing data of a study of cytomegalovirus exposure and HLA in healthy donors. Across the whole study: The platform used for the 95 to 150 validation repertoires matched that of the 500 to 850 first-cohort repertoires, a later analysis reported.

This table comes from immunoSEQ multiplex PCR, and its TCRdb copy is limited to in-frame clones, with some not included. The table has about 140,000 clones, approximately 84% seen once. The donors were members of the validation cohort comprising over a hundred subjects, separate from the roughly 680-subject first cohort. The CDR3 runs 17 residues. Germline assignment: CDR1 SGDLS and CDR2 YYNGEE. V lost 0 bases and J lost 1; bases outside the gene matches: 5. The TCR originated in a woman aged 25 to 39 in good health and CMV-seronegative. V is TRBV9 and J is TRBJ2-5, with TRBD2 matching 11 bases. The sample was PBMCs. CDR3 in DNA: TGTGCCAGCAGCGTAGCTACTAGCGGGGGCCCCCAAGAGACCCAGTACTTC. Encoded protein: CASSVATSGGPQETQYF.